This is a list of T cell receptor beta chains from one sample in a study of T cells in Graves' hyperthyroidism and ophthalmopathy. TCRdb itself ran the multiplex PCR reads through MiXCR, one entry per CDR3 protein. The sample consists of under 300,000 distinct CDR3 sequences, roughly 13% of them appearing once. Sequencing was performed on blood. These TCRs come from a woman in her thirties or forties with Graves' hyperthyroidism. The CDR3 runs from the conserved cysteine through the conserved F or W. Each record gives: V gene, J gene, clone size, D gene, CDR3 protein, CDR3 DNA. D genes are given only for firm matches. Clone size is given for some rows only: seen once, a few or many times, or a class if the clone is expanded.

TRBV20-1	TRBJ1-1	many	TRBD1	CSAYNPTGGLNTEAFF	TGCAGTGCGTATAATCCTACAGGGGGACTAAACACTGAAGCTTTCTTT
TRBV11-2	TRBJ2-5	many	NA	CASVTTGLETQYF	TGTGCCAGCGTAACCACAGGGCTGGAGACCCAGTACTTC
TRBV2	TRBJ2-3	many	TRBD2	CASSVGGVTDTQYF	TGTGCCAGCAGTGTTGGGGGGGTCACAGATACGCAGTATTTT
TRBV29-1	TRBJ2-3	NA	TRBD2	CSVDRAGGSTQYF	TGCAGCGTAGACCGAGCGGGAGGTAGTACGCAGTATTTT
TRBV2	TRBJ1-1	many	NA	CASSDLGAGKTEAFF	TGTGCCAGCAGTGACCTCGGGGCAGGGAAGACTGAAGCTTTCTTT
TRBV7-3	TRBJ1-1	many	TRBD1	CASSFYRGRGTEAFF	TGTGCCAGCAGCTTCTACAGGGGGCGCGGCACTGAAGCTTTCTTT
TRBV20-1	TRBJ1-6	NA	NA	CSARRAIGTFRNSPLHF	TGCAGTGCTAGGAGAGCAATAGGGACTTTTAGGAATTCACCCCTCCACTTT
TRBV3-1	TRBJ2-3	many	NA	CASSQERERGTDTQYF	TGTGCCAGCAGCCAAGAACGGGAGCGGGGCACAGATACGCAGTATTTT
TRBV2	TRBJ2-1	NA	TRBD1	CASRPGTGNEQFF	TGTGCCAGCAGACCCGGGACAGGGAATGAGCAGTTCTTC
TRBV7-8	TRBJ2-2	few	NA	CASSFIQKNTGELFF	TGTGCCAGCAGCTTCATCCAGAAAAACACCGGGGAGCTGTTTTTT
TRBV12-3/TRBV12-4	TRBJ2-3	many	TRBD2	CASSLGAAGGPDTQYF	TGTGCCAGCAGTTTAGGGGCGGCGGGAGGGCCTGATACGCAGTATTTT
TRBV24-1	TRBJ2-3	few	TRBD1	CATSNLGQGAMGQYF	TGTGCCACCAGTAATCTGGGACAGGGAGCTATGGGGCAGTATTTT
TRBV25-1	TRBJ1-3	NA	TRBD1	CASRGDRAGNTIYF	TGTGCCAGCAGGGGGGACAGGGCCGGAAACACCATATATTTT
TRBV12-3/TRBV12-4	TRBJ2-2	many	NA	CASSRDQNTGELFF	TGTGCCAGCAGCCGTGACCAGAACACCGGGGAGCTGTTTTTT
TRBV20-1	TRBJ2-7	NA	TRBD2	CSAHRLAGVEQYF	TGCAGTGCTCACCGACTAGCGGGAGTCGAGCAGTACTTC
TRBV4-1	TRBJ2-1	NA	NA	CASSHQKTAGRGRNEQFF	TGCGCCAGCAGCCATCAAAAAACGGCGGGCCGCGGGCGAAATGAGCAGTTCTTC
TRBV2	TRBJ2-7	few	TRBD2	CAGFYGGTTYEQYF	TGTGCCGGATTTTATGGGGGGACTACCTACGAGCAGTACTTC
TRBV9	TRBJ1-3	NA	NA	CASSVGDPKVWIAGNTIYF	TGTGCCAGCAGCGTAGGGGACCCAAAGGTTTGGATTGCTGGAAACACCATATATTTT
TRBV18	TRBJ2-7	NA	NA	CASTSSKGKVEEQYF	TGTGCCAGTACCAGCTCCAAGGGGAAGGTGGAAGAGCAGTACTTC
TRBV6-1	TRBJ1-2	many	NA	CASTPIAGRANYGYTF	TGTGCCAGCACTCCCATCGCGGGAAGAGCTAACTATGGCTACACCTTC
TRBV5-1	TRBJ1-1	many	NA	CASRQGVNTEAFF	TGCGCCAGCAGGCAGGGAGTGAACACTGAAGCTTTCTTT
TRBV19	TRBJ2-5	few	NA	CATTRDGSKETQYF	TGTGCCACCACAAGAGATGGATCGAAAGAGACCCAGTACTTC